One and the same sample provided the 9 T cell receptor beta chains below, sequenced in a study of technical replicates of blood from a handful of donors. Profiled with immunoSEQ multiplex PCR; TCRdb holds only in-frame clones, not every one. The sample lists about 74,000 clones; 85% to 95% were seen once. Sequenced sample: T cells isolated from PBMCs. Receptor source: a human donor in good health.

The V and J genes are TRBV18 and TRBJ2-1; the D is unclear. Trimming shortened V by 6 bases and J by 7 bases, and 10 bases separated the two germline ends. The germline CDR1 and CDR2 sequences are KGHSH and LQKENI. The CDR3 has 12 amino acids. The chain's CDR3 is CASSLTVNEQFF. In DNA form, the CDR3 reads TGTGCCAGCTCGTTAACAGTAAATGAGCAGTTCTTC.

This clone was seen just once. The rearrangement links TRBV29-1 to TRBJ2-7; D remains ambiguous. V was trimmed by 2 bases and J by 2 bases, leaving 13 bases between them. The germline V gene encodes CDR1 SQVTM and CDR2 ANQGSEA. CDR3 length: 14 amino acids. The CDR3 sequence: CSVEKSRFPYEQYF. The CDR3 DNA is TGCAGCGTTGAAAAGAGCCGGTTCCCCTACGAGCAGTACTTC.

V is TRBV13 and J is TRBJ2-3, with D tentatively TRBD2 (5 bases). The germline V gene has CDR1 PRHDT and CDR2 FYEKMQ (reference sequence). V lost 2 bases and J 1 base, leaving 13 bases between the germline ends. The CDR3 runs to 16 residues. In nucleotides, the CDR3 is TGTGCCAGCAGCTTAAAGGGAGTAAAGGGCACAGATACGCAGTATTTT. Its protein is CASSLKGVKGTDTQYF.

This rearrangement joins TRBV9 to TRBJ2-7; 7 nucleotides align to TRBD2. CDR3 size: 14 residues. V was clipped by 4 bases and J by 2 bases; unmatched bases: 6. Germline V gene lookup returns CDR1 SGDLS and CDR2 YYNGEE. The CDR3 region is CASSPGLVTYEQYF. Written as DNA, the CDR3 is TGTGCCAGCAGCCCCGGACTAGTAACCTACGAGCAGTACTTC.

The CDR3 sequence: CASSVYGTTSAGNEQFF. The DNA for the CDR3 is TGTGCCAGCAGCGTCTATGGCACTACCTCCGCGGGGAATGAGCAGTTCTTC. The V gene is TRBV9, the J gene TRBJ2-1, with D tentatively TRBD2 (6 bases). The CDR3 sequence is 17 residues long. Germline V gene data show CDR1 as SGDLS and CDR2 as YYNGEE. Trimming cost V 2 bases and J 7 bases, with 22 bases left between them.

CDR3: CASSSKLGLPGLAGAVTGELFF. For the CDR3, the DNA is TGCGCCAGCAGCTCAAAACTCGGACTACCGGGACTAGCGGGAGCAGTCACCGGGGAGCTGTTTTTT. The V call is TRBV5-1, the J call TRBJ2-2; 14 nucleotides line up with TRBD2. Per the germline V gene, CDR1 is SGHRS and CDR2 is YFSETQ. J gave up 4 bases and V 3 bases, and 20 bases lay outside the gene matches. The CDR3 extends over 22 amino acids. Drawing the rest from reference TRBV5-1 and TRBJ2-2, the complete variable domain is KAGVTQTPRYLIKTRGQQVTLSCSPISGHRSVSWYQQTPGQGLQFLFEYFSETQRNKGNFPGRFSGRQFSNSRSEMNVSTLELGDSALYLCASSSKLGLPGLAGAVTGELFFGEGSRLTVL.

The chain recombines TRBV29-1 with TRBJ2-7; 9 bases map to TRBD1. The CDR3 has 13 residues. V lost 7 bases, J lost 0 bases, and 4 bases stayed unmatched. The germline CDR1 and CDR2 sequences are SQVTM and ANQGSEA. The CDR3 sequence: CSARTGVSYEQYF. Written as DNA, the CDR3 is TGCAGCGCCCGGACAGGGGTCTCCTACGAGCAGTACTTC.

This sequence joins TRBV19 and TRBJ2-7, with 8 bases matching TRBD2. The V gene end was trimmed by 6 bases and the J gene end by 0 bases; junction bases not matched to a gene: 7. From germline, CDR1 is LNHDA and CDR2 SQIVND (reference sequence). This CDR3 has 15 amino acids. The CDR3 reads CASSPERGFSYEQYF. CDR3 DNA: TGTGCCAGTAGCCCCGAGCGGGGGTTCTCCTACGAGCAGTACTTC. The full variable domain, its missing parts supplied by reference TRBV19 and TRBJ2-7, is DGGITQSPKYLFRKEGQNVTLSCEQNLNHDAMYWYRQDPGQGLRLIYYSQIVNDFQKGDIAEGYSVSREKKESFPLTVTSAQKNPTAFYLCASSPERGFSYEQYFGPGTRLTVT.

The chain has TRBV5-1 and TRBJ1-3, with TRBD1 identical over 8 bases. The CDR3 has 14 amino acids. Germline lookup yields CDR1 SGHRS and CDR2 YFSETQ. J gave up 6 bases and V 3 bases, and 5 bases lay outside the gene matches. The CDR3, as DNA: TGCGCCAGCAGCTGGGGACAGGCTACAAACACCATATATTTT. Protein product: CASSWGQATNTIYF.